One and the same sample provided the 7 T cell receptor beta chains below, sequenced in a study of technical replicates of blood from a few donors. Here immunoSEQ multiplex PCR was the method, and the copy in TCRdb shows in-frame clones only, minus some. The repertoire has about 62,000 clones, under 90% of them found once; the top ten carry approximately 5%. Sample: PBMCs. The receptor source for this set is a human donor in good health. Some clones in this sample may be carry-over from other donors' samples.

The count of this clone is one. V is TRBV6-1 and J is TRBJ2-7; D gene uncertain. Germline values: CDR1 MNHNS, CDR2 SASEGT. V gave up 8 bases and J gave up 3 bases, with 17 bases separating them. The CDR3 runs 14 residues. The CDR3 sequence is CASRIHGPNYEQYF. In DNA form, the CDR3 reads TGTGCCAGCCGCATACATGGTCCGAACTACGAGCAGTACTTC.

This clone was seen once. The CDR3 bases are TGTGCCAGCAGCACGACTAGCGGGGGGTACCAAGAGACCCAGTACTTC. Translating gives CASSTTSGGYQETQYF. The J gene is TRBJ2-5, the V gene TRBV7-6; 13 nucleotides match TRBD2. This CDR3 comprises 16 residues. J was trimmed by 0 bases and V by 5 bases; bases with no gene match: 3. In germline, CDR1 is SGHVS, CDR2 FNYEAQ. The complete variable domain, with remaining parts taken from reference TRBV7-6 and TRBJ2-5, reads GAGVSQSPRYKVTKRGQDVALRCDPISGHVSLYWYRQALGQGPEFLTYFNYEAQQDKSGLPNDRFSAERPEGSISTLTIQRTEQRDSAMYRCASSTTSGGYQETQYFGPGTRLLVL.

This clone was observed a single time. The chain is built from TRBV7-8 and TRBJ2-3; 10 bases line up with TRBD2. CDR1 is SGHVS, CDR2 FQNEAQ, per germline. This CDR3 is built from 16 residues. V was pared by 7 bases and J by 1 base, with 8 bases of the junction left unmatched. CDR3 in DNA: TGTGCCAGCACCCAGCGGGGGGGCCCGGGCACAGATACGCAGTATTTT. It translates to CASTQRGGPGTDTQYF.

V gene TRBV2 combines with J gene TRBJ2-7; D is possibly TRBD2 (6 bases). CDR1 is SNHLY, CDR2 FYNNEI, per germline. V was pared by 6 bases and J by 0 bases, with 9 bases between. The CDR3 spans 13 residues. CDR3 DNA sequence: TGTGCCAGCAGCGGAGGGAGCTCCTACGAGCAGTACTTC. Protein sequence: CASSGGSSYEQYF.

Notes on this clone: The identical CDR3 is also encoded by other nucleotide sequences in the sample. CDR3 nucleotides: TGTGCCTGGAGTGGGCTAGCGGGAGGAGAGACCCAGTACTTC. It yields the protein CAWSGLAGGETQYF. The J gene is TRBJ2-5, the V gene TRBV30, with 11 bases that match TRBD2. V lost 1 base, J lost 4 bases, and 2 bases stayed unmatched. In germline, CDR1 is GTSNPN, CDR2 SVGIG (reference sequence). The CDR3 spans 14 residues.

The chain combines TRBV4-1 with TRBJ2-3; D might be TRBD2 (7 bases). Germline V gene sequence: CDR1 MGHRA, CDR2 YSYEKL. The CDR3 runs 16 residues. Trimming took 3 bases from V and 2 from J, leaving 15 bases between them. DNA of the CDR3: TGCGCCAGCAGCCACTCGCGGGGGCCGAACACAGATACGCAGTATTTT. It yields the protein CASSHSRGPNTDTQYF.

V is TRBV12-5 and J is TRBJ2-5; 9 nucleotides line up with TRBD2. The CDR3 is 16 amino acids. The ends lost 0 bases at V and 5 bases at J; junction bases unmatched: 7. From germline, CDR1 is LGHNT and CDR2 FRNRAP. The CDR3 protein is CASGLVRRGGQETQYF. In DNA, the CDR3 is TGTGCTAGTGGTTTGGTAAGGCGGGGGGGCCAGGAGACCCAGTACTTC.